This T cell receptor (beta chain) was sequenced during a study of T cells in Graves' hyperthyroidism and ophthalmopathy (dated by TCRdb to the late 2010s). About the study as a whole: TCR V-J signatures able to tell the groups apart were searched for in a discovery cohort of about a hundred patients, of whom 43 had Graves' ophthalmopathy and around 57 had stable Graves' hyperthyroidism. Prospective prediction of ophthalmopathy was tested in an independent validation cohort of approximately 19 hyperthyroidism patients and 17 patients who later progressed to ophthalmopathy. For training and testing, the 80 to 100 patients in the discovery cohort were randomly divided in a 7:3 ratio. In addition, the study compared T-cell repertoires in thyroid tissue and in blood from roughly 6 Graves' hyperthyroidism patients. Once sampling was done, hyperthyroidism patients were given methimazole at a starting dose of 30 mg daily, whereas ophthalmopathy patients were given high-dose intravenous methylprednisolone. TCR Vbeta CDR3 sequencing of some 140 peripheral blood samples (about 45 ophthalmopathy, around 80 hyperthyroidism and around 17 progressor patients) is reported in the paper. The research as a whole found: In validation, the model predicted progression to ophthalmopathy with around 71% sensitivity and roughly 75% specificity, a median of about 6 months before onset. Blood samples also contained most of the expanded thyroid clonotypes (frequency above 0.001), which suggests that blood repertoires may reflect thyroid immune responses. Ophthalmopathy was separated from stable hyperthyroidism by a 13 V-J signature model, with roughly 88% sensitivity and 81% to 82% specificity obtained in cross-validation and 80%/75% obtained in testing. Sample size was not statistically predetermined, and blinding of investigators to group allocation was not performed.

This clonotype was counted at least ten times. Its antigen remains undetermined. No base qualities exist here, and no much larger clone lies one base off it. Patients with uncontrolled infections, other autoimmune diseases, pregnancy or lactation were excluded. Diagnoses were established on the basis of clinical symptoms, serum thyroxine and TRAb, thyroid ultrasound, and orbital computed tomography. Trizol reagent was used to extract total RNA, and RNA quality was then checked on an Agilent 2100 Bioanalyzer. Amplification of TCR beta CDR3 regions was carried out from RNA transcripts. For the first round of RT-PCR on the TCR CDR3, the HTBI primer set was used together with the Qiagen OneStep RT-PCR kit. Libraries were constructed in a second round of multiplex PCR, after which size selection and purification were carried out. Libraries were sequenced paired-end with 100 bp reads on an Illumina HiSeq2000. The authors' analysis ran thus. SOAPnuke was used to process the raw data, removing reads that contained adapters or uncalled bases, had a mean Phred below 15, or lacked an exact match to the constant primer or identifier. High-quality paired reads were merged with COPE v1.2.5, and unique nucleotide sequences were defined as clonotypes. MiTCR v1.1 was used to align the clonotypes against IMGT TRBV, TRBD and TRBJ reference segments. Only V-J combinations with frequency above 0.0001, covering 99% to 99.2% of repertoires, were analysed. The TCS score was defined as the ratio of F50 (clonal expansion) to E x V (chaos), calculated using BLOSUM62-based TCRdist between CDR3 peptides within each V-J. Welch's t-statistics and random forest reduced 514 V-J features to 13, which were used in a naive Bayes classifier (R e1071). The Morisita-Horn index was used to measure how similar the thyroid and blood repertoires were. The public reads were reprocessed in TCRdb via fastp at Q25 and MiXCR, keeping in-frame beta chains. Records with the same CDR3 protein are collapsed into one entry carrying the most frequent genes and DNA. The V and J calls shown here were made by TCRdb, not taken from the authors' results. Within this sample are roughly 570,000 distinct CDR3 sequences, with about half of them counted one time only. The ten top clones hold over 15% of the sample.

This receptor was identified in an adult woman with Graves' disease, either hyperthyroidism or ophthalmopathy (not recorded which). Sequenced material: peripheral blood or thyroid tissue (not recorded which).

The DNA reads TGTGCCAGCAGACTGACTGGGTCGGGTTCTGGAAACACCATATATTTT. Translated, it gives CASRLTGSGSGNTIYF. In this chain, TRBV12-3 or TRBV12-4 is recombined with TRBJ1-3, with an unclear D gene assignment. The CDR3 spans 16 residues, from the cysteine through the phenylalanine. Solely the CDR3 DNA is kept, with 48 bases framed from the first base. V is cut by 6 bases and J by 1 base, and the space between the germline ends is 16 bases.